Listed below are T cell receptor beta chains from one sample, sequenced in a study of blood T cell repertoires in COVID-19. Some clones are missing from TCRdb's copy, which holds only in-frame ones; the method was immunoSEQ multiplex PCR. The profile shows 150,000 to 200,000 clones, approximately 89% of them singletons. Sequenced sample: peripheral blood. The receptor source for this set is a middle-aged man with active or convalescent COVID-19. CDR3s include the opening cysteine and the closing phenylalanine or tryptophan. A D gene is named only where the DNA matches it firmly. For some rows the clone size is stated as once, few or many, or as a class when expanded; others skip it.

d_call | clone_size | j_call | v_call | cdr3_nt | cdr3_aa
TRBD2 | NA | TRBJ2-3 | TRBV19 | TGTGCCAGTAGACGCGCTAGCGGGGGCCACACAGATACGCAGTATTTT | CASRRASGGHTDTQYF
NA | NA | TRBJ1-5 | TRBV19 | TGTGCCAGTACCCCAGGGACACTACTGCGGAGCAATCAGCCCCAGCATTTT | CASTPGTLLRSNQPQHF
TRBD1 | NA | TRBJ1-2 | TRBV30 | TGTGCCTGGGCCGGGACAGGGATCCACTATGGCTACACCTTC | CAWAGTGIHYGYTF
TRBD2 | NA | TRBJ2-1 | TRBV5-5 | TGTGCCAGCAGCTTGTTGGCGGGGGGGCCTACCAATGAGCAGTTCTTC | CASSLLAGGPTNEQFF
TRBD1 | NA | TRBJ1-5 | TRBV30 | TGTGCCTGGAGTGCTCGACAGGGGGCAATTGGCAATCAGCCCCAGCATTTT | CAWSARQGAIGNQPQHF
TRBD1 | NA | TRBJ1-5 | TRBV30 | TGTGCCTGGAGTGTATCGCCAGGGGGTAATCAGCCCCAGCATTTT | CAWSVSPGGNQPQHF
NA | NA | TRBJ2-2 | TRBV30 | TGTGCCTGGAGCGAGAATTCCCACACCGGGGAGCTGTTTTTT | CAWSENSHTGELFF
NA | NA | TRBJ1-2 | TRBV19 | TGTGCCAGTAGTGACCAGACAGGATTCAACTATGGCTACACCTTC | CASSDQTGFNYGYTF
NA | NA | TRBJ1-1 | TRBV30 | TGTGCCTGGAGCCTTAGACAGGATATTGGAGCTTTCTTT | CAWSLRQDIGAFF
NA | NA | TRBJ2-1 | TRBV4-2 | TGTGCCAGCAGCCAAGCCCAGGGCTATGAGCAGTTCTTC | CASSQAQGYEQFF
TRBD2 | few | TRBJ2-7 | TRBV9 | TGTGCCAGCAGCGTAAAGGCCCTGGGACTAGCGGGGGTCGAGCAGTACTTC | CASSVKALGLAGVEQYF
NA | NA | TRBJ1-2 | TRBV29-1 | TGCAGCGTTGACGTAGACACTGTTCATGGCTACACCTTC | CSVDVDTVHGYTF
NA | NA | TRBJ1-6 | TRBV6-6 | TGTGCCAGCAGTTACTCGATGTCCGGAGGAGGTTCACCCCTCCACTTT | CASSYSMSGGGSPLHF
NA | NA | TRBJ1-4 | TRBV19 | TGTGCCAGTAGTACTGAGGGAAGCACTAATGAAAAACTGTTTTTT | CASSTEGSTNEKLFF
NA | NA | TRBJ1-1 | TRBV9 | TGTGCCAGCGGACCAGGACACATGAACACTGAAGCTTTCTTT | CASGPGHMNTEAFF
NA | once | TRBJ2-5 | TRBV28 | TGTGCCAGCAGCCTAAGGGGTCAGGGCGAAGAGACCCAGTACTTC | CASSLRGQGEETQYF
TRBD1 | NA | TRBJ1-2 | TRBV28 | TGTGCCAGCGGGGGGGACAGGGGTAACTATGGCTACACCTTC | CASGGDRGNYGYTF
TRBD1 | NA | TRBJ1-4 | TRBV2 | TGTGCCAGCAGTGATAGGGACAGGGCTAATGAAAAACTGTTTTTT | CASSDRDRANEKLFF
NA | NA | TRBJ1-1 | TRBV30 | TGTGCCTGGAATCGAGGGGGGAACACTGAAGCTTTCTTT | CAWNRGGNTEAFF
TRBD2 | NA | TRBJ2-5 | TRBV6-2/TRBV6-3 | TGTGCCAGCAGCCTAACGGGACTAGCGGAACAAGAGACCCAGTACTTC | CASSLTGLAEQETQYF
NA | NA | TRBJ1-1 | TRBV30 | TGTGCCTGGAGTGTCATAAGGGGCTCTGAAGCTTTCTTT | CAWSVIRGSEAFF
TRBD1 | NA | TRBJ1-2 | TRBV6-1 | TGTGCCAGCAGTGGTATCTCGGGACAGGGTTCTATGGATGGCTACACCTTC | CASSGISGQGSMDGYTF
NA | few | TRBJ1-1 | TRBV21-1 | TGTGCCAGCACCAAAGAGGAGGCGAACACTGAAGCTTTCTTT | CASTKEEANTEAFF
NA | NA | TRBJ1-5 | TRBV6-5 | TGTGCCAGCAGCCCGCGCCCGTTACTACAGCCCCAGCATTTT | CASSPRPLLQPQHF
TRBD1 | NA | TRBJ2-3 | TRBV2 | TGTGCCAGCAGGCGAGGGACAGGGGCCAACACAGATACGCAGTATTTT | CASRRGTGANTDTQYF
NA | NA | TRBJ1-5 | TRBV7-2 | TGTGCCAGCAGCTTAGGGGCAACAATTAGCAATCAGCCCCAGCATTTT | CASSLGATISNQPQHF
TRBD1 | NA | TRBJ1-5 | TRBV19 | TGTGCCAGTAGTACGGGGACAGTAAGCAATCAGCCCCAGCATTTT | CASSTGTVSNQPQHF
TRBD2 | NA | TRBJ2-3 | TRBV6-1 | TGTGCCAGCAGTGCCCGGCCCCTTCCCCTACTAGCGGGATCCACAGATACGCAGTATTTT | CASSARPLPLLAGSTDTQYF
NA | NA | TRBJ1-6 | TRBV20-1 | TGCAGTGCTAGGGAGGATCAGGCCCTCCACTTT | CSAREDQALHF
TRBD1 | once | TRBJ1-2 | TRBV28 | TGTGCCAGCAGTTTCCCGGGACAGGGTAACTATGGCTACACCTTC | CASSFPGQGNYGYTF
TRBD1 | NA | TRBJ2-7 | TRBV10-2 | TGCGCCAGCAGGACAGGGGGTAGGGACGAGCAGTACTTC | CASRTGGRDEQYF
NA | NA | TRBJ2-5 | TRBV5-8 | TGTGCCAGCACTCAAGAGACCCAGTACTTC | CASTQETQYF
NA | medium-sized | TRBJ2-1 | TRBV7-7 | TGTGCTAGCAGCTTAAACGGAATGTCGGGGGATGAGCAGTTCTTC | CASSLNGMSGDEQFF
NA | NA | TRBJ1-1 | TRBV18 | TGTGCCAGCTCACTAAGACAGGTGACGATGAACACTGAAGCTTTCTTT | CASSLRQVTMNTEAFF
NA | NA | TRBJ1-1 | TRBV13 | TGTGCCAGCAGCTCGACCTCGGATGAGGAGAGGAACACTGAAGCTTTCTTT | CASSSTSDEERNTEAFF
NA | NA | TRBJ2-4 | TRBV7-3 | TGTGCCAGCAGCTTATCGGCAGGGAAAAACATTCAGTACTTC | CASSLSAGKNIQYF
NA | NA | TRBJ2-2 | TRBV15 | TGTGCCACCAGCAGGGCCGGGGGGCTGGAGGGGGAGCTGTTTTTT | CATSRAGGLEGELFF
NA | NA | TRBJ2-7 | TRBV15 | TGTGCCACCAGCAGGCTAGGTACAGGGATACAGTACTTC | CATSRLGTGIQYF
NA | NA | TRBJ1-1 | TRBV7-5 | TGTGCCAGAAGCTCCCGTCGGGGAGGGGCACAGGAGATGAACACTGAAGCTTTCTTT | CARSSRRGGAQEMNTEAFF
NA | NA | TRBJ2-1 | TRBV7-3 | TGTGCCAGCAGCTTGGGGCAGGGCGATGAGCAGTTCTTC | CASSLGQGDEQFF
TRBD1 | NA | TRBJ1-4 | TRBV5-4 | TGTGCCAGCAGCTTAACAGGGGGAGGTGAAAAACTGTTTTTT | CASSLTGGGEKLFF
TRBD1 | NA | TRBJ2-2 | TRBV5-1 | TGCGCCAGCAGCCGGGGGACAGGGCCGGGGGCCGGGGAGCTGTTTTTT | CASSRGTGPGAGELFF
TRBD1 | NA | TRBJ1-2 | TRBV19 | TGTGCCAGTAGAGAATGGGGACAGGGGAACTATGGCTACACCTTC | CASREWGQGNYGYTF
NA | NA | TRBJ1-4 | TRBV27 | TGTGCCAGCAGTTTGGAAGGGGTAGAAGGGGAAAAACTGTTTTTT | CASSLEGVEGEKLFF
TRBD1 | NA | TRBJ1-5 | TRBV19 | TGTGCCAGTAAATCGACAGGGGGCGGCAATCAGCCCCAGCATTTT | CASKSTGGGNQPQHF
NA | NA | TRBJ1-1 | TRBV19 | TGTGCCAGTACCCCGAGAAGGACAAACACTGAAGCTTTCTTT | CASTPRRTNTEAFF